The 13 T cell receptor beta chains listed next were all sequenced from one sample in a study of cytomegalovirus exposure and HLA in healthy donors. Sequencing was performed with immunoSEQ multiplex PCR; in TCRdb, only in-frame clones are kept and a portion is missing. The sample includes approximately 160,000 clones, almost 85% of them seen just once. Sequenced input: PBMCs. The receptors were sampled from a man aged 30 to 45 in good health and CMV-seropositive.

V usage is TRBV15 and J usage is TRBJ2-3, with 11 bases aligning to TRBD2. The CDR3 is made up of 18 amino acids. Trimming at V came to 5 bases and at J to 2 bases, leaving 12 bases not matched to a gene. Germline V CDR1 and CDR2: LNHNV, YYDKDF (reference sequence). As DNA, the CDR3 is TGTGCCACCAGCCCTCGGCCAGGACTAGCGGGTCTCACAGATACGCAGTATTTT. It specifies CATSPRPGLAGLTDTQYF.

This clone was detected only a few times. This chain links TRBV6-1 with TRBJ1-2; D gene unclear. CDR1 is MNHNS and CDR2 is SASEGT in the germline V gene. V gave up 5 bases and J gave up 2 bases, with 3 bases separating them. CDR3 size: 11 residues. The CDR3 loop reads CASSPNYGYTF. CDR3 sequence (DNA): TGTGCCAGCAGTCCAAACTATGGCTACACCTTC.

The CDR3 protein is CASSLLINTGELFF. CDR3 nucleotide sequence: TGTGCCAGCAGCCTCCTAATCAACACCGGGGAGCTGTTTTTT. This sequence joins TRBV7-3 and TRBJ2-2; D not resolved. CDR1 SGHTA and CDR2 FQGTGA come from the germline V gene. Trimming removed 5 bases at V and 2 bases at J, with 9 bases between. CDR3 length: 14 residues.

The J gene is TRBJ2-3, the V gene TRBV5-8, with D possibly TRBD2 on 6 matching bases. The CDR3 is 14 amino acids. The V end lost 0 bases, the J end lost 5 bases, and 10 bases lay between the germline ends. Germline V gives CDR1 SGHTS, CDR2 YDEGEE. CDR3 nucleotides: TGTGCCAGCAGCTTGGGTCTGCGGGGAGATACGCAGTATTTT. Translation gives CASSLGLRGDTQYF. The variable domain in full, completed from reference TRBV5-8 and TRBJ2-3, reads EAGVTQSPTHLIKTRGQQATLRCSPISGHTSVYWYQQALGLGLQFLLWYDEGEERNRGNFPPRFSGRQFPNYSSELNVNALELEDSALYLCASSLGLRGDTQYFGPGTRLTVL.

V and J are TRBV2 and TRBJ1-2, with D unresolved. Trimming shortened V by 4 bases and J by 3 bases, and 12 bases separated the two germline ends. Germline V lookup: CDR1 SNHLY, CDR2 FYNNEI. The CDR3 contains 14 residues. The CDR3 protein is CASSVSNGDYGYTF. DNA of the CDR3: TGTGCCAGCAGTGTATCTAACGGGGACTATGGCTACACCTTC.

This clone has a handful of counts. The chain uses TRBV30 and TRBJ2-2; perhaps TRBD1 as D (6 bases). This CDR3 has 13 amino acids. Per the germline V gene, CDR1 is GTSNPN and CDR2 is SVGIG (reference sequence). The V end was cut by 2 bases, the J end by 5 bases, with 9 bases between. This chain's CDR3 is CAWSIQGTGELFF. The DNA for the CDR3 is TGTGCCTGGAGTATTCAGGGGACCGGGGAGCTGTTTTTT.

The chain combines TRBV18 with TRBJ2-1; 7 bases are a match to TRBD2. The V and J ends lost 6 bases and 0 bases, in that order; junction bases with no gene match: 8. This CDR3 is built from 16 residues. Germline-derived CDR1 and CDR2 are KGHSH and LQKENI. In nucleotides, the CDR3 is TGTGCCAGCTCCCAGGACGGGGGGAGCTCCTACAATGAGCAGTTCTTC. Its translation is CASSQDGGSSYNEQFF.

The rearrangement links TRBV7-8 to TRBJ1-2, with 7 bases that match TRBD1. CDR1 SGHVS and CDR2 FQNEAQ come from the germline V gene. J lost 6 bases, V lost 5 bases, and 12 bases had no gene match. The CDR3 runs to 15 residues. CDR3: CASSPRRGLSDGYTF. The CDR3, as DNA: TGTGCCAGCAGCCCCCGTAGGGGGCTCTCGGATGGCTACACCTTC.

CDR3 sequence reads: CASSLLEATNTEAFF. The CDR3 DNA reads as TGTGCCAGCAGCTTACTGGAGGCCACGAACACTGAAGCTTTCTTT. The rearrangement uses TRBV7-6 and TRBJ1-1; D is unresolved. The CDR3 loop spans 15 amino acids. Trimming took 2 bases from V and 1 from J, leaving 11 bases between them. Germline V lookup: CDR1 SGHVS, CDR2 FNYEAQ.

This chain links TRBV28 with TRBJ2-5; tentative D call: TRBD2 (5 bases). The ends were cut back, 7 bases at V and 5 bases at J, with 8 bases in the middle. The CDR3 totals 11 residues. CDR1 is MDHEN and CDR2 is SYDVKM in the germline V gene. The chain's CDR3 is CASTGKETQYF. The CDR3 nucleotides read TGTGCCAGCACGGGGAAGGAGACCCAGTACTTC.

The chain employs TRBV5-4 and TRBJ2-1; 7 bases match TRBD2. With V trimmed by 4 bases and J by 6 bases, 13 bases remained unmatched. Germline V gene data show CDR1 as SGHNT and CDR2 as YYREEE (reference sequence). The CDR3 consists of 16 residues. CDR3 bases: TGTGCCAGCAGCCGTGGGGGGGATCTATTGGGCAATGAGCAGTTCTTC. Amino acid sequence: CASSRGGDLLGNEQFF.

This clone was seen only a few times. Other DNA sequences in the sample encode the same CDR3. The chain combines TRBV28 with TRBJ2-3; D not certain. Germline V gene lookup returns CDR1 MDHEN and CDR2 SYDVKM. The CDR3 consists of 14 residues. V lost 3 bases and J lost 1, with 8 bases in between. The CDR3 DNA reads as TGTGCCAGCAGTTTCTTGAGCGGCACAGATACGCAGTATTTT. It specifies CASSFLSGTDTQYF. Looking up the rest from reference TRBV28 and TRBJ2-3 gives the full variable domain: DVKVTQSSRYLVKRTGEKVFLECVQDMDHENMFWYRQDPGLGLRLIYFSYDVKMKEKGDIPEGYSVSREKKERFSLILESASTNQTSMYLCASSFLSGTDTQYFGPGTRLTVL.

The chain links TRBV5-4 to TRBJ2-5; no reliable D call. CDR3 size: 13 residues. Per germline, CDR1 SGHNT and CDR2 YYREEE (reference sequence). The ends were cut back, 3 bases at V and 0 bases at J, with 6 bases in the middle. CDR3 amino acids: CASSSTYQETQYF. CDR3 nucleotides: TGTGCCAGCAGCTCTACCTACCAAGAGACCCAGTACTTC.